This TCR beta chain was profiled in a study of tumor-infiltrating lymphocytes in primary liver carcinoma. The study co-extracted DNA and RNA from approximately 20-30 mg of unsorted bulk tissue. From around 500 ng of total RNA, TCR beta-specific cDNA was reverse-transcribed using a constant-region primer. Modified slightly, ARM-PCR produced TCR beta libraries over three nested multiplex PCR rounds. TCRdb re-called the multiplex PCR reads with MiXCR, one entry per CDR3 protein. The sample records about 99,000 distinct CDR3 sequences, 55% to 70% being singletons. Study-level results: The 250 largest clones made up significantly more of tumor than blood repertoires (p = 0.039).

Concerning this clonotype itself: What it recognizes is unknown. The junction and the germline gene differ at one end; a read error may be behind it.

Material for sequencing was liver tumor tissue from sampling region 5. The subset denotes: tumor region T5, tumor centre. This sequence was found in a woman aged 55-70 years with primary liver carcinoma and hepatitis B virus infection.

As DNA, the CDR3 is TGTGCCAGCAGCTCCCGGGGGAGGGAGACAAATACACAGTATTTT. This translates into CASSSRGRETNTQYF. The V call is TRBV11-2, the J call TRBJ2-3; 7 nucleotides align to TRBD2. This CDR3 region has 15 residues. Germline V gives CDR1 SGHAT, CDR2 FQNNGV.